The clone carrying this TCR beta chain was picked up a small number of times. Its matching antigen is unknown. TCRdb re-called the reads with MiXCR, one entry per CDR3 protein. The sample has around 78,000 distinct CDR3 sequences, approximately 40% seen once; the top ten hold 90% to 95%. These data originate in a study of T cell repertoires in cytomegalovirus infection. Study summary: Recently identified HLA-C-restricted and well-studied HLA-B-restricted CMV epitopes were used. Matching HLA type, along with CMV infection, was indicated by public TCR beta signatures. Findings and caveats of the study: Clonotypes of TCR beta that were HLA-C-restricted and CMV-specific dominated the ex vivo response.

This TCR was recovered from a human donor in good health (CMV status not recorded). Some clones in this sample may be carry-over from other donors' samples. The source was CD8+ T cells from cultured PBMCs, collected from culture after CMV antigen stimulation.

CDR3 nucleotide sequence: TGTGCCAGCAGTCCGAGCAATCAGCCCCAGCATTTT. Protein product: CASSPSNQPQHF. The chain links TRBV27 to TRBJ1-5; D is unresolved. CDR1 and CDR2 (germline): MNHEY, SMNVEV (reference sequence). The CDR3 is 12 residues long. Deletions cut 5 bases from V and 1 base from J, with 3 bases between.